Presented here are 10 T cell receptor beta chains from one specimen sequenced in a study of blood T cell repertoires in COVID-19. Repertoires were generated with immunoSEQ multiplex PCR, while TCRdb's copy carries only in-frame clones and drops some. Of about 230,000 clones in the sample, 80% to 85% were seen once. The source material was peripheral blood. The receptors shown here come from a man between 45 and 60 years old with active or convalescent COVID-19.

The CDR3 region is CASSLLVGGNEQFF. The CDR3 DNA is TGCGCCAGCAGCTTATTGGTGGGGGGAAATGAGCAGTTCTTC. The V call is TRBV5-1, the J call TRBJ2-1, with a tentative D call TRBD2 (6 bases). Trimming shortened V by 2 bases and J by 7 bases, and 13 bases separated the two germline ends. Germline CDR1 SGHRS, CDR2 YFSETQ. The CDR3 has 14 amino acids.

The chain recombines TRBV6-5 with TRBJ1-4; maybe TRBD1 (5 bases). Germline CDR1 MNHEY, CDR2 SVGAGI. V dropped 6 bases and J dropped 0 bases, with 8 bases sitting between them. CDR3 length: 14 amino acids. The CDR3 DNA sequence: TGTGCCAGCAGGTTACAGGCAACTAATGAAAAACTGTTTTTT. It codes for CASRLQATNEKLFF.

The chain recombines TRBV24-1 with TRBJ2-5, with D unresolved. Germline lookup yields CDR1 KGHDR and CDR2 SFDVKD. The CDR3 extends over 16 amino acids. V lost 1 base and J 0 bases, leaving 11 bases between the germline ends. The CDR3 spells CATSDLSRNHQETQYF. The CDR3 DNA is TGTGCCACCAGTGATTTATCCAGGAACCACCAAGAGACCCAGTACTTC.

The CDR3, as DNA: TGTGCCAGCAGTCGACAGGGGCCGAACACTGAAGCTTTCTTT. Its protein is CASSRQGPNTEAFF. The chain recombines TRBV28 with TRBJ1-1, with 8 bases identical to TRBD1. Germline CDR1 reads MDHEN; CDR2 reads SYDVKM. There are 14 residues in the CDR3. V shed 5 bases and J 1 base; nucleotides not matched to a gene: 3.

This sequence joins TRBV12-3 or TRBV12-4 and TRBJ2-1; possibly TRBD2 for D (5 bases). Deletions cut 3 bases from V and 10 bases from J, with 7 bases between. This CDR3 spans 11 amino acids. For the CDR3, the DNA is TGTGCCAGCAGTTTTCGGAGGGAGCAGTTCTTC. Protein product: CASSFRREQFF.

This clone was seen only a few times. This chain links TRBV5-1 with TRBJ2-1, with 10 positions matching TRBD2. CDR1 SGHRS and CDR2 YFSETQ come from the germline V gene. The trim removed 4 bases at V and 7 bases at J, leaving 5 bases unmatched. The CDR3 sequence is 14 residues long. The DNA of the CDR3 is TGCGCCAGCAGCCGCACTAGCGGGGTTAATGAGCAGTTCTTC. Residues: CASSRTSGVNEQFF.

This clone turned up a few times. The V and J genes are TRBV7-2 and TRBJ1-4; D gene uncertain. V was trimmed by 0 bases and J by 4 bases, leaving 6 bases between them. The length of the CDR3 is 14 residues. Germline-derived CDR1 and CDR2 are SGHTA and FQGNSA. Written as DNA, the CDR3 is TGTGCCAGCAGCTTAGCGGGGAGTAATGAAAAACTGTTTTTT. Residues: CASSLAGSNEKLFF. The variable domain in full, with the rest retrieved from reference TRBV7-2 and TRBJ1-4, is GAGVSQSPSNKVTEKGKDVELRCDPISGHTALYWYRQSLGQGLEFLIYFQGNSAPDKSGLPSDRFSAERTGGSVSTLTIQRTQQEDSAVYLCASSLAGSNEKLFFGSGTQLSVL.

V is TRBV5-4 and J is TRBJ1-6; D not certain. V dropped 10 bases and J dropped 4 bases, with 9 bases sitting between them. CDR1 SGHNT and CDR2 YYREEE come from the germline V gene (reference sequence). The CDR3 consists of 12 residues. CDR3 nucleotide sequence: TGTGCCGACAATGAATATAATTCACCCCTCCACTTT. Translating gives CADNEYNSPLHF.

The J gene is TRBJ1-6, the V gene TRBV7-9; 10 bases are shared with TRBD1. The CDR3 has 18 residues. The germline V gene has CDR1 SEHNR and CDR2 FQNEAQ (reference sequence). Unmatched junction bases numbered 10, after V lost 3 bases and J lost 5 bases. The chain's CDR3 is CASSLGVTGGLNNSPLHF. DNA of the CDR3: TGTGCCAGCAGCTTGGGGGTGACAGGGGGCCTAAATAATTCACCCCTCCACTTT.

This chain links TRBV7-9 with TRBJ2-2, with TRBD1 matching 11 bases. Germline lookup yields CDR1 SEHNR and CDR2 FQNEAQ (reference sequence). With V trimmed by 3 bases and J by 3 bases, 6 bases remained unmatched. The CDR3 length is 17 residues. This CDR3 reads CASSFLPGQGDTGELFF. The CDR3 DNA sequence: TGTGCCAGCAGCTTTCTGCCGGGACAGGGGGACACCGGGGAGCTGTTTTTT.